Detailed here is one TCR beta chain. A multiplex PCR was run with 60 Vbeta primers and 13 Jbeta primers. Assay used: immunoSEQ multiplex PCR; TCRdb lists only in-frame clones, some missing. This table holds 150,000 to 200,000 clones, 62% found once. The data were obtained in a study of cytomegalovirus exposure and HLA in healthy donors. CDR3 size: 15 residues. V lost 1 base and J 1 base, leaving 9 bases between the germline ends. Germline loops: CDR1 SGHRS, CDR2 YFSETQ. The receptor's source is a man aged 40-49 years in good health and CMV-seronegative. What was sequenced was PBMCs. The chain has TRBV5-1 and TRBJ1-5, with D perhaps matching TRBD1 (6 bases). The CDR3 DNA reads as TGCGCCAGCAGCTTGACAGGGATAAGCAATCAGCCCCAGCATTTT. Protein product: CASSLTGISNQPQHF.